Listed here are 32 T cell receptor beta chains from one sample, sequenced in a study of blood T cell repertoires in COVID-19. Sequencing was performed with immunoSEQ multiplex PCR; in TCRdb, only in-frame clones are kept and a portion is missing. The table includes roughly 250,000 clones, about 83% detected once. Source material: peripheral blood. The receptors derive from a man aged 40-49 years with active or convalescent COVID-19.

The CDR3 nucleotides are TGTGCTAGGCCTAGGCGGGGGAATTCACCCCTCCACTTT. Translating it yields CARPRRGNSPLHF. J is TRBJ1-6 and V is TRBV7-7; D is possibly TRBD1 (5 bases). The germline CDR1 and CDR2 sequences are SSHAT and FNYEAQ (reference sequence). The CDR3 consists of 13 residues.

The gene calls are TRBV5-1 and TRBJ2-1; TRBD2 agrees at 12 bases. CDR1 and CDR2 (germline): SGHRS, YFSETQ. This CDR3 comprises 18 residues. Germline trimming cut 0 bases from V and 7 bases from J; bases unmatched to any gene: 11. In DNA form, the CDR3 reads TGCGCCAGCAGCTTGGCACTAGCGGGAGGTCCCTTCGGGAATGAGCAGTTCTTC. This translates into CASSLALAGGPFGNEQFF.

A few counts support this clone. The chain employs TRBV5-1 and TRBJ2-7; D not certain. Trimming cost V 0 bases and J 5 bases, with 9 bases left between them. The CDR3 totals 13 residues. CDR1 is SGHRS, CDR2 YFSETQ, per germline. For the CDR3, the DNA is TGCGCCAGCAGCTTGGATCTAAGTAACGAGCAGTACTTC. The encoded protein is CASSLDLSNEQYF.

The rearrangement uses TRBV5-5 and TRBJ2-5, with 9 bases identical to TRBD2. V was pared by 0 bases and J by 13 bases, with 13 bases of the junction left unmatched. Germline CDR1 and CDR2: SGHKS and YYEKEE (reference sequence). The CDR3 runs to 15 residues. CDR3 sequence (DNA): TGTGCCAGCAGCTTGGACGGCGGGAGGGCTTCATTGCGGTACTTC. Translated: CASSLDGGRASLRYF.

The chain carries TRBV24-1 and TRBJ2-2, with 7 bases that match TRBD1. Germline values: CDR1 KGHDR, CDR2 SFDVKD. J gave up 3 bases and V 4 bases, and 7 bases lay outside the gene matches. The CDR3 has 16 residues. DNA of the CDR3: TGTGCCACCAGTGACAGAAGACAGGGAGACACCGGGGAGCTGTTTTTT. Translated: CATSDRRQGDTGELFF.

The CDR3 sequence is CASSLWTGENEQFF. The CDR3 DNA reads TGTGCCAGCAGCTTGTGGACAGGGGAGAATGAGCAGTTCTTC. The chain couples TRBV5-5 to TRBJ2-1; 9 nucleotides align to TRBD1. The V gene end was trimmed by 1 base and the J gene end by 7 bases; junction bases not matched to a gene: 3. The CDR3 consists of 14 residues. Germline CDR1 reads SGHKS; CDR2 reads YYEKEE (reference sequence). Combining the CDR3 with reference TRBV5-5 and TRBJ2-1 gives the whole variable domain DAGVTQSPTHLIKTRGQQVTLRCSPISGHKSVSWYQQVLGQGPQFIFQYYEKEERGRGNFPDRFSARQFPNYSSELNVNALLLGDSALYLCASSLWTGENEQFFGPGTRLTVL.

The V and J genes are TRBV5-1 and TRBJ1-1; the D gene is possibly TRBD1 (5 bases). With 3 bases removed from V and 0 bases from J, the gap between germline ends came to 12 bases. CDR1 and CDR2 (germline): SGHRS, YFSETQ. This CDR3 comprises 15 residues. For the CDR3, the DNA is TGCGCCAGCAGCTCCCAGGGAGGGGTGAACACTGAAGCTTTCTTT. Translating gives CASSSQGGVNTEAFF.

This rearrangement joins TRBV7-2 to TRBJ1-6; D is unclear. The CDR3 consists of 16 residues. V lost 5 bases, J lost 0 bases, and 11 bases lay in between. CDR1 and CDR2 from the germline V gene are SGHTA and FQGNSA. Written as DNA, the CDR3 is TGTGCCAGCAGCAGCCACAGTAGCTCCTATAATTCACCCCTCCACTTT. This sequence encodes CASSSHSSSYNSPLHF.

This clone rates as medium-sized. The chain combines TRBV7-8 with TRBJ2-3; no firm D call. V gave up 2 bases and J gave up 4 bases, with 16 bases separating them. Germline CDR1 reads SGHVS; CDR2 reads FQNEAQ. The CDR3 runs to 16 residues. CDR3 in amino acids: CASSLSATTSADTQYF. CDR3 DNA sequence: TGTGCCAGCAGCTTAAGTGCTACTACCTCTGCAGATACGCAGTATTTT.

The chain joins TRBV2 to TRBJ1-1; maybe TRBD1 (5 bases). Trimming removed 4 bases from V and 3 bases from J, with 9 bases in between. The CDR3 has 13 amino acids. Germline CDR1 and CDR2: SNHLY and FYNNEI. The DNA for the CDR3 is TGTGCCAGCAGTGGCGACAGATACACTGAAGCTTTCTTT. It codes for CASSGDRYTEAFF.

J is TRBJ2-3 and V is TRBV4-3; 10 positions agree with TRBD2. Trimming removed 1 base from V and 5 bases from J; junction bases left unmatched: 6. CDR3 size: 16 residues. Germline lookup yields CDR1 LGHNA and CDR2 YSLEER. The CDR3 spells CASSQGTSGGGDTQYF. The DNA for the CDR3 is TGCGCCAGCAGCCAAGGGACTAGCGGAGGGGGAGATACGCAGTATTTT.

The chain is built from TRBV5-4 and TRBJ2-7, with no clear D. The length of the CDR3 is 14 residues. Trimming left V 0 bases short and J 0 bases short, with 7 bases between. The V gene's germline CDR1 is SGHNT and CDR2 YYREEE (reference sequence). This CDR3 is CASSLESFSYEQYF. CDR3 bases: TGTGCCAGCAGCTTGGAATCGTTCTCCTACGAGCAGTACTTC.

This sequence joins TRBV9 and TRBJ1-2, with TRBD1 matching over 9 bases. The CDR3 loop spans 13 amino acids. J was trimmed by 7 bases and V by 4 bases; bases with no gene match: 5. CDR1 and CDR2 (germline): SGDLS, YYNGEE. The CDR3 region is CASSSDRGFGYTF. CDR3 nucleotides: TGTGCCAGCAGCTCGGACAGGGGATTTGGCTACACCTTC.

This clone was picked up a small number of times. This chain joins TRBV7-9 and TRBJ1-1; 9 bases are a match to TRBD1. In germline, CDR1 is SEHNR, CDR2 FQNEAQ (reference sequence). J gave up 0 bases and V 5 bases, and 4 bases lay outside the gene matches. The CDR3 consists of 15 residues. The CDR3 here is CASSPGTGMNTEAFF. CDR3 coding DNA: TGTGCCAGCAGCCCTGGGACAGGGATGAACACTGAAGCTTTCTTT.

The genes are TRBV24-1 and TRBJ2-7, with 8 bases fitting TRBD1. The CDR3 sequence is 15 residues long. J was trimmed by 7 bases and V by 4 bases; bases with no gene match: 11. In germline, CDR1 is KGHDR, CDR2 SFDVKD. The CDR3 loop reads CATSDRQGPEEEQYF. As DNA, the CDR3 is TGTGCCACCAGTGACCGACAGGGGCCCGAGGAGGAGCAGTACTTC.

A single count supports this clone. V usage is TRBV19 and J usage is TRBJ1-2; no reliable D call. V was clipped by 2 bases and J by 2 bases, with 12 bases between them. Germline V gene sequence: CDR1 LNHDA, CDR2 SQIVND (reference sequence). The length of the CDR3 is 15 residues. CDR3 DNA sequence: TGTGCCAGTAGTATAACGCCCAGGTCGAACTATGGCTACACCTTC. It encodes CASSITPRSNYGYTF.

This clone was detected only a few times. V is TRBV6-1 and J is TRBJ1-6; TRBD1 matches 7 bases. This CDR3 contains 15 residues. With V trimmed by 1 base and J by 9 bases, 6 bases remained unmatched. Germline V CDR1 and CDR2: MNHNS, SASEGT. The DNA for the CDR3 is TGTGCCAGCAGTGAAGAAGGGACAGTGTTTTCACCCCTCCACTTT. Its protein is CASSEEGTVFSPLHF.

V and J are TRBV28 and TRBJ2-7, with 12 positions matching TRBD2. CDR1 MDHEN and CDR2 SYDVKM come from the germline V gene. The CDR3 totals 16 residues. V dropped 6 bases and J dropped 2; count of bases not matched to a gene: 8. The CDR3 reads CASSSTSGSRTYEQYF. CDR3 nucleotides: TGTGCCAGCAGCTCGACTAGCGGGAGTCGTACCTACGAGCAGTACTTC.

CDR3 sequence reads: CASSYREGTDTQYF. For the CDR3, the DNA is TGTGCCAGCAGTTACAGGGAGGGGACAGATACGCAGTATTTT. The chain recombines TRBV6-4 with TRBJ2-3; D is perhaps TRBD2 (7 bases). The CDR3 is made up of 14 amino acids. The germline V gene encodes CDR1 MRHNA and CDR2 SNTAGT. Trimming cost V 5 bases and J 3 bases, with 12 bases left between them.

V usage is TRBV7-9 and J usage is TRBJ2-2; D is unclear. Germline CDR1 SEHNR, CDR2 FQNEAQ (reference sequence). V dropped 1 base and J dropped 7 bases, with 7 bases sitting between them. The CDR3 runs to 13 residues. The CDR3 sequence: CASSLEASGELFF. The CDR3 region has the DNA TGTGCCAGCAGCTTAGAGGCTAGCGGGGAGCTGTTTTTT.

The chain links TRBV27 to TRBJ1-1, with D possibly TRBD1 on 5 matching bases. This CDR3 spans 13 amino acids. Germline V gives CDR1 MNHEY, CDR2 SMNVEV (reference sequence). The ends were cut back, 8 bases at V and 4 bases at J, with 14 bases in the middle. The CDR3: CASGERGSTEAFF. The CDR3 DNA reads TGTGCCAGCGGGGAAAGGGGAAGCACTGAAGCTTTCTTT.

This chain connects TRBV5-1 to TRBJ2-7; D possibly corresponds to TRBD2 (5 bases). The CDR3 runs to 13 residues. The germline V and J ends were trimmed by 2 bases and 5 bases, with 11 bases remaining between them. Germline CDR1 SGHRS, CDR2 YFSETQ. CDR3 protein: CASSLRGYHEQYF. CDR3 in DNA: TGCGCCAGCAGCTTAAGAGGGTACCACGAGCAGTACTTC. The full variable domain, rest sourced from reference TRBV5-1 and TRBJ2-7, is KAGVTQTPRYLIKTRGQQVTLSCSPISGHRSVSWYQQTPGQGLQFLFEYFSETQRNKGNFPGRFSGRQFSNSRSEMNVSTLELGDSALYLCASSLRGYHEQYFGPGTRLTVT.

The CDR3 sequence is CAIRSVGQGAKEQYF. CDR3 in DNA: TGTGCCATCAGGAGCGTGGGACAGGGGGCCAAAGAGCAGTACTTC. The rearrangement uses TRBV10-3 and TRBJ2-7, with 12 bases fitting TRBD1. The CDR3 covers 15 residues. Germline V gives CDR1 ENHRY, CDR2 SYGVKD. J gave up 7 bases and V 6 bases, and 10 bases lay outside the gene matches.

The V and J genes are TRBV27 and TRBJ1-2; 7 bases agree with TRBD1. Germline V gene sequence: CDR1 MNHEY, CDR2 SMNVEV (reference sequence). Trimming cost V 4 bases and J 4 bases; bases outside gene matches: 9. The CDR3 consists of 15 residues. The DNA of the CDR3 is TGTGCCAGCAGTTACAGGACAGGCAGCGCCTATGGCTACACCTTC. As protein: CASSYRTGSAYGYTF.

The chain links TRBV29-1 to TRBJ2-7; 9 bases align to TRBD1. The CDR3 is 12 amino acids. Germline CDR1 SQVTM, CDR2 ANQGSEA. After removal of 6 bases from V and 7 bases from J, the junction contained 7 bases not matched to a gene. CDR3 protein: CSVEYGTGEQYF. DNA of the CDR3: TGCAGCGTAGAGTATGGGACAGGGGAGCAGTACTTC.

This chain links TRBV21-1 with TRBJ2-1; the D call in the table, TRBD1, was not verified against the DNA. TRBV21-1 is a recognized pseudogene. The CDR3 runs 16 residues. CDR3: CASNLSGTGKYNEQFF. The CDR3 DNA is TGTGCCAGCAACCTCTCCGGGACAGGGAAGTACAATGAGCAGTTCTTC.

The rearrangement links TRBV6-6 to TRBJ1-1, with D perhaps matching TRBD1 (6 bases). The CDR3 runs 15 residues. V was cut by 0 bases and J by 2 bases, with 10 bases left in between. CDR1 is MNHNY, CDR2 SVGAGI, per germline (reference sequence). The chain's CDR3 is CASSYSAGANTEAFF. CDR3 sequence (DNA): TGTGCCAGCAGTTACTCGGCAGGGGCTAACACTGAAGCTTTCTTT.

The chain employs TRBV6-5 and TRBJ2-7; 7 bases agree with TRBD2. This CDR3 contains 13 residues. Germline-derived CDR1 and CDR2 are MNHEY and SVGAGI. Germline trimming cut 6 bases from V and 2 bases from J; bases unmatched to any gene: 4. CDR3 amino acids: CASRPSGTYEQYF. The CDR3 DNA follows: TGTGCCAGCAGACCAAGCGGGACCTACGAGCAGTACTTC.

V and J are TRBV18 and TRBJ1-1, with D possibly matching TRBD1 (6 bases). Trimming removed 3 bases from V and 10 bases from J, with 21 bases in between. This CDR3 comprises 15 residues. Germline CDR1 reads KGHSH; CDR2 reads LQKENI. CDR3 region: CASSPTGQYRSSAFF. The CDR3 DNA sequence: TGTGCCAGCTCACCGACGGGACAATACAGGTCGTCAGCTTTCTTT.

This chain links TRBV3-1 (or the pseudogene TRBV3-2) with TRBJ2-5; 8 bases match TRBD2. Germline CDR1 LGHDT, CDR2 YNNKEL (reference sequence). This CDR3 has 14 residues. V lost 4 bases to trimming and J lost 4 bases; unmatched junction nucleotides: 5. This CDR3 reads CASSRGLVGETQYF. Here the CDR3 DNA reads TGTGCCAGCAGCCGGGGACTAGTGGGAGAGACCCAGTACTTC.

The gene calls are TRBV13 and TRBJ2-3; no firm D call. This CDR3 spans 14 amino acids. Trimming took off 5 bases at V and 0 bases at J, with 9 bases between the two ends. The germline CDR1 and CDR2 sequences are PRHDT and FYEKMQ (reference sequence). The CDR3 DNA sequence: TGTGCCAGCAGCCCGAGTGCTAGCACAGATACGCAGTATTTT. This gives the protein CASSPSASTDTQYF.

The chain is built from TRBV4-1 and TRBJ2-1, with no clear D. CDR3 length: 17 amino acids. The ends were cut back, 4 bases at V and 5 bases at J, with 21 bases in the middle. CDR1 and CDR2 from the germline V gene are MGHRA and YSYEKL. CDR3 DNA: TGCGCCAGCAGCCCTATAGGCGCAGCGAGAGCCGACAATGAGCAGTTCTTC. Residues: CASSPIGAARADNEQFF.